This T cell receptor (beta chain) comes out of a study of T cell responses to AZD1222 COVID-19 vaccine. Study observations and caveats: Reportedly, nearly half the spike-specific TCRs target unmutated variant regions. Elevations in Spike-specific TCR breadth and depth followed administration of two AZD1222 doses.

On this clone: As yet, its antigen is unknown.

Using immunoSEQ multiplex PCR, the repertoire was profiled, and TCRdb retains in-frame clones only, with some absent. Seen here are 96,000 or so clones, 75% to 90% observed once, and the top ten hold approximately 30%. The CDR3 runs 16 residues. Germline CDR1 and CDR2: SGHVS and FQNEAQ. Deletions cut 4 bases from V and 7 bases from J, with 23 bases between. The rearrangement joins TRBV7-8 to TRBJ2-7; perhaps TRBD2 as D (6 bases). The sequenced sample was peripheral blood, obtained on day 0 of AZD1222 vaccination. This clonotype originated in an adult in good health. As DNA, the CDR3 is TGTGCCAGCAGCTCCGCCTCTCGGGGGACTCTTGGGGAGCAGTACTTC. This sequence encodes CASSSASRGTLGEQYF.